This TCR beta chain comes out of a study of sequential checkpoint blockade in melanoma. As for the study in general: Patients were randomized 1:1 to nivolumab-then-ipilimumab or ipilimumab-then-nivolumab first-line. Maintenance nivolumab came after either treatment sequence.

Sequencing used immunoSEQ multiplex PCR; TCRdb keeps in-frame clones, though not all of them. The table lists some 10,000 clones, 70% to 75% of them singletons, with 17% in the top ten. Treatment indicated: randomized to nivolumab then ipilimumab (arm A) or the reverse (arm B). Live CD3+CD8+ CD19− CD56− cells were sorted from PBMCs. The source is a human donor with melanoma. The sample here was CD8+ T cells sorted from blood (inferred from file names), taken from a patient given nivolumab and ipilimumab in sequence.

The CDR3 loop is CASMDGRGNEQFF. CDR3 in DNA: TGTGCCAGCATGGACGGGAGAGGAAATGAGCAGTTCTTC. V usage is TRBV7-9 and J usage is TRBJ2-1; a weak D match, TRBD2 (6 bases). V was trimmed by 7 bases and J by 7 bases, leaving 14 bases between them. Germline V lookup: CDR1 SEHNR, CDR2 FQNEAQ (reference sequence). The CDR3 totals 13 residues.